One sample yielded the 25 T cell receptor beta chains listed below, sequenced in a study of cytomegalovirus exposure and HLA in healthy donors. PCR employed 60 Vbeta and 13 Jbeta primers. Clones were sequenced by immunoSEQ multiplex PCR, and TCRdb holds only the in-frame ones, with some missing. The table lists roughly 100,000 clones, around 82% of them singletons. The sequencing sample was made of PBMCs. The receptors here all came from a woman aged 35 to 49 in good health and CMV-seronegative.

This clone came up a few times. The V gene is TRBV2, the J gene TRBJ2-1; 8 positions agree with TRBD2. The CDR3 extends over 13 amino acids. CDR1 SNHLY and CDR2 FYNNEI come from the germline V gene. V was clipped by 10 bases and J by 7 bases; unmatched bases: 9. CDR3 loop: CAMMREAWNEQFF. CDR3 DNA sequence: TGTGCCATGATGCGGGAGGCGTGGAATGAGCAGTTCTTC.

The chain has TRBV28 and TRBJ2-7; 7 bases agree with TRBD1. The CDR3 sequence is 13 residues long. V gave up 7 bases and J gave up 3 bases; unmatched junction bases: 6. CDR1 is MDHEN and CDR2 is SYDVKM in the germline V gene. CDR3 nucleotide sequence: TGTGCCAGCACCCCAAGGGACAGCTACGAGCAGTACTTC. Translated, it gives CASTPRDSYEQYF. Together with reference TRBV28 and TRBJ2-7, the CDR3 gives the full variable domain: DVKVTQSSRYLVKRTGEKVFLECVQDMDHENMFWYRQDPGLGLRLIYFSYDVKMKEKGDIPEGYSVSREKKERFSLILESASTNQTSMYLCASTPRDSYEQYFGPGTRLTVT.

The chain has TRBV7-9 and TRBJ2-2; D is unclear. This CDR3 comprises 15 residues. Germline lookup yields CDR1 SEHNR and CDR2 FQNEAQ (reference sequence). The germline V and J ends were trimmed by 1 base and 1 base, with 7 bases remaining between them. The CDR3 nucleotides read TGTGCCAGCAGCTTAGAGCTGAGGAACACCGGGGAGCTGTTTTTT. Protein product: CASSLELRNTGELFF.

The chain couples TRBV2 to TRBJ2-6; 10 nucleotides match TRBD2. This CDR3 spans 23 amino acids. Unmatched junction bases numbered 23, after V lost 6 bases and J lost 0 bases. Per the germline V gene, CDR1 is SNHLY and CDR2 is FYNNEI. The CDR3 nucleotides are TGTGCCAGCAGAGGGCGAACGGGGGTAATACTAGCGGGACCCATCTCTGGGGCCAACGTCCTGACTTTC. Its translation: CASRGRTGVILAGPISGANVLTF.

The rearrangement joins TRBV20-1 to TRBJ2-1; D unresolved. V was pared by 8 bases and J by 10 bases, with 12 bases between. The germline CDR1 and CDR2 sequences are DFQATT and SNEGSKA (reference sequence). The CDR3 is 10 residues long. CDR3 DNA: TGCAGTCGTACGCGGAACGAGCAGTTCTTC. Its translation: CSRTRNEQFF.

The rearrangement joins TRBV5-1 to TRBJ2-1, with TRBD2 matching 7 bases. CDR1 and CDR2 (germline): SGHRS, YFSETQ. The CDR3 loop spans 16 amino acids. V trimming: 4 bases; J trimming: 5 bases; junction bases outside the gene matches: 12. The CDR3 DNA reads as TGCGCCAGCAGCCGGGGAGGGTGGGGGATTAACAATGAGCAGTTCTTC. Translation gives CASSRGGWGINNEQFF.

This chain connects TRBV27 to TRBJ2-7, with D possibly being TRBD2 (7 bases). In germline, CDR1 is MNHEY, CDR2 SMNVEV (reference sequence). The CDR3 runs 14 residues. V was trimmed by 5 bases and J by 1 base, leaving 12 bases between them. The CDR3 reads CASSVGGASYEQYF. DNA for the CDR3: TGTGCCAGCAGTGTTGGGGGGGCATCCTACGAGCAGTACTTC.

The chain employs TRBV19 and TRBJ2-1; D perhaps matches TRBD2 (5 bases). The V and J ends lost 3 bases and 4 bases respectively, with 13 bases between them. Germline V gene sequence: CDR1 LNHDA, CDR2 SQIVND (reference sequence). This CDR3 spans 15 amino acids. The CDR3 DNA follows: TGTGCCAGTAGTATGAACGGAGGCGTTTACAATGAGCAGTTCTTC. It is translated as CASSMNGGVYNEQFF. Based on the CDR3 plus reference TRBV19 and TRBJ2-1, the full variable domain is DGGITQSPKYLFRKEGQNVTLSCEQNLNHDAMYWYRQDPGQGLRLIYYSQIVNDFQKGDIAEGYSVSREKKESFPLTVTSAQKNPTAFYLCASSMNGGVYNEQFFGPGTRLTVL.

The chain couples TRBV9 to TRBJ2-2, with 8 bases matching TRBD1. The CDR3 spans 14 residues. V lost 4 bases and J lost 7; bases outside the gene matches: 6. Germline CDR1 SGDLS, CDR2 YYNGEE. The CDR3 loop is CASSFGTGIGELFF. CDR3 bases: TGTGCCAGCAGCTTCGGGACAGGTATCGGGGAGCTGTTTTTT.

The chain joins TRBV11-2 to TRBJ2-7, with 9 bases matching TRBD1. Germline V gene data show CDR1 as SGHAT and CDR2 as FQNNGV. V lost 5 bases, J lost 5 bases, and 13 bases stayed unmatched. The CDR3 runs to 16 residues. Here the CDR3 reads CASSQEWTGEVDEQYF. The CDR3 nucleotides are TGTGCCAGCAGCCAAGAATGGACAGGGGAGGTAGACGAGCAGTACTTC.

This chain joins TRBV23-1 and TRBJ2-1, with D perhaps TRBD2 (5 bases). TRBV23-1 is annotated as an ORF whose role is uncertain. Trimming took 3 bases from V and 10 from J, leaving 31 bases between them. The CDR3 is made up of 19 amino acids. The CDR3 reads CASSHSSGRVRSTIWEQFF. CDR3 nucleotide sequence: TGCGCCAGCAGTCATTCCAGCGGCCGCGTCCGTAGTACCATTTGGGAGCAGTTCTTC.

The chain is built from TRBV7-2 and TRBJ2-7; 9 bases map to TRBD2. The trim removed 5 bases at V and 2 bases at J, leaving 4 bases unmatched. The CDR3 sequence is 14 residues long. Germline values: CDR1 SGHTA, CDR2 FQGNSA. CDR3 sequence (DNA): TGTGCCAGCAGCCGACTAGCGGCCCCCTACGAGCAGTACTTC. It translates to CASSRLAAPYEQYF.

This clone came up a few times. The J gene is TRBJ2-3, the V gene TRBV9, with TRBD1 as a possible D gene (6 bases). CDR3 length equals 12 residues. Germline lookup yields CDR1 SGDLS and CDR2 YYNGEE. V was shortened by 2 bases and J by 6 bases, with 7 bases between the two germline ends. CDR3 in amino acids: CASSVQGDTQYF. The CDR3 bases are TGTGCCAGCAGCGTCCAGGGGGATACGCAGTATTTT.

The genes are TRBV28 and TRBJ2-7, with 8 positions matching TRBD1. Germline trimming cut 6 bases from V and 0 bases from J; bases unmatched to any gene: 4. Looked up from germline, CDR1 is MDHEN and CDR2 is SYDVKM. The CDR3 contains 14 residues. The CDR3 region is CASRRQGYSYEQYF. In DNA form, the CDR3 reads TGTGCCAGCAGAAGACAGGGGTACTCCTACGAGCAGTACTTC.

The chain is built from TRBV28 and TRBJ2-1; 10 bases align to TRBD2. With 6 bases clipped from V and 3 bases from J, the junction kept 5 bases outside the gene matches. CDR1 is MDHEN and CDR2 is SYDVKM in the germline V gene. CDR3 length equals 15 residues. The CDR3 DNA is TGTGCCAGCAGGGCGCGGACTAGCGGCTACAATGAGCAGTTCTTC. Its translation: CASRARTSGYNEQFF.

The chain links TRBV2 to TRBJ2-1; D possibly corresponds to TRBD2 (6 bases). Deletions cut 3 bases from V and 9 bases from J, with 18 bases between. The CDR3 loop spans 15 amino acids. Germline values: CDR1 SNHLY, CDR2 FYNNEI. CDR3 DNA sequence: TGTGCCAGCAGTGACTCGGAGACTAGTATTTCTGAGCAGTTCTTC. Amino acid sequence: CASSDSETSISEQFF.

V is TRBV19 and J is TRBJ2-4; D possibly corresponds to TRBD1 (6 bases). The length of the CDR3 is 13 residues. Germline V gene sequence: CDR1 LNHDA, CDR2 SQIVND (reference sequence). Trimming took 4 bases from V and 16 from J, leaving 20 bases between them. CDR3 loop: CASSTRGGACEYF. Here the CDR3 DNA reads TGTGCCAGTAGTACCAGGGGTGGCGCGTGCGAATACTTC.

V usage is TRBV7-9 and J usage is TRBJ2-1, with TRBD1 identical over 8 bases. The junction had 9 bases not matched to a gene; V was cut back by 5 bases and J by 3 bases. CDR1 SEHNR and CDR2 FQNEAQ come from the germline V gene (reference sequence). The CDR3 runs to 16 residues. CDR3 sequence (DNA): TGTGCCAGCAGCGCCATAACAGGGGGTTTCTACAATGAGCAGTTCTTC. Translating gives CASSAITGGFYNEQFF.

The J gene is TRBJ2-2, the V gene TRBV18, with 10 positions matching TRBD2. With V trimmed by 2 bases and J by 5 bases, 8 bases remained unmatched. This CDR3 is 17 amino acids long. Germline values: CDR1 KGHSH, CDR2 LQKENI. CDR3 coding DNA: TGTGCCAGCTCACCAGGAGCGGTAGCGGGAGGTACCGGGGAGCTGTTTTTT. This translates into CASSPGAVAGGTGELFF.

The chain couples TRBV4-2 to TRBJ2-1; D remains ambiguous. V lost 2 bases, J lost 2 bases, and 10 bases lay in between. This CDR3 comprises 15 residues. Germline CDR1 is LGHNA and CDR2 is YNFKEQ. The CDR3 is CASSQLLLTYNEQFF. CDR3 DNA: TGTGCCAGCAGCCAACTACTCCTTACCTACAATGAGCAGTTCTTC.

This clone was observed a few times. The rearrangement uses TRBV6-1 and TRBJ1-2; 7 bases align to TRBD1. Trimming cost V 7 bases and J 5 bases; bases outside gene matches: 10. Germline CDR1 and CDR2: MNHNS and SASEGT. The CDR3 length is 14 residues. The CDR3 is CASTIDRVGYGYTF. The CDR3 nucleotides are TGTGCCAGCACGATCGACAGGGTCGGTTATGGCTACACCTTC.

DNA for the CDR3: TGTGCCAGCAGGAAGACAGGGTCACACGAAAAACTGTTTTTT. Protein product: CASRKTGSHEKLFF. The chain is built from TRBV7-2 and TRBJ1-4; 7 bases agree with TRBD1. This CDR3 is 14 amino acids long. V shed 6 bases, J shed 8 bases, and the junction held 9 bases outside the gene matches. From germline, CDR1 is SGHTA and CDR2 FQGNSA.

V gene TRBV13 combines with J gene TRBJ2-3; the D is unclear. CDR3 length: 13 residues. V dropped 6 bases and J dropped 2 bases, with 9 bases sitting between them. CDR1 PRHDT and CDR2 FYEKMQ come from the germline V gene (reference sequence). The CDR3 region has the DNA TGTGCCAGCAGGCCGACTCCCACAGATACGCAGTATTTT. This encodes CASRPTPTDTQYF.

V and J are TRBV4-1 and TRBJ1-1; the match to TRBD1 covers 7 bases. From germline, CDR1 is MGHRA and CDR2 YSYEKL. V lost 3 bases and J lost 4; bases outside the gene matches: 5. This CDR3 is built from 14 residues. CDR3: CASSQPGTATEAFF. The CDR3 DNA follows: TGCGCCAGCAGCCAGCCCGGGACAGCCACTGAAGCTTTCTTT.

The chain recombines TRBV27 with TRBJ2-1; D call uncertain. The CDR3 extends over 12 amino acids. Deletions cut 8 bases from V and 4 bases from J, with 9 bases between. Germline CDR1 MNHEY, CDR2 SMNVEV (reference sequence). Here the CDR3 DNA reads TGTGCCAGCGTCTCCTCTTACAATGAGCAGTTCTTC. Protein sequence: CASVSSYNEQFF.